This paragraph covers one T cell receptor beta chain sequence. The antigen is unknown. One end of the junction varies from germline; a read error may be responsible. Blood RNA came from unsorted whole blood; germline DNA was also extracted. The data derive from a study of tumor-infiltrating lymphocytes in primary liver carcinoma. Study-level findings and limits: Compared with tumor region pairs, tumor-adjacent and tumor-blood pairs overlapped less. Top-250-clone fractions were significantly higher in tumors than in blood (p = 0.039).

CDR3 size: 15 residues. Germline CDR1 is MNHNY and CDR2 is SVGAGI (reference sequence). Researchers generated TCR beta cDNA from approximately 0.55 ug of total RNA, relying on a constant-region primer. Slightly modified ARM-PCR, run as three nested multiplex PCR rounds, produced the TCR beta libraries. Forward primers for TRBV1-TRBV30 and a C-beta reverse primer served the first two PCR rounds, at roughly 10 cycles each. TCRdb reprocessed the multiplex PCR reads via MiXCR and lists one record per CDR3 protein. The table shows about 200,000 distinct CDR3 sequences, with less than 70% occurring only once.

V gene TRBV6-6 combines with J gene TRBJ2-7; 8 bases agree with TRBD2. The sample taken for sequencing was peripheral blood. The sequence came from a woman aged 60 to 75 with primary liver carcinoma and hepatitis B virus infection. In nucleotides, the CDR3 is TGTGCCAACAGTTACCCTAGCGGGCGCTCCTACGAGCAGTACTTC. Residues: CANSYPSGRSYEQYF.